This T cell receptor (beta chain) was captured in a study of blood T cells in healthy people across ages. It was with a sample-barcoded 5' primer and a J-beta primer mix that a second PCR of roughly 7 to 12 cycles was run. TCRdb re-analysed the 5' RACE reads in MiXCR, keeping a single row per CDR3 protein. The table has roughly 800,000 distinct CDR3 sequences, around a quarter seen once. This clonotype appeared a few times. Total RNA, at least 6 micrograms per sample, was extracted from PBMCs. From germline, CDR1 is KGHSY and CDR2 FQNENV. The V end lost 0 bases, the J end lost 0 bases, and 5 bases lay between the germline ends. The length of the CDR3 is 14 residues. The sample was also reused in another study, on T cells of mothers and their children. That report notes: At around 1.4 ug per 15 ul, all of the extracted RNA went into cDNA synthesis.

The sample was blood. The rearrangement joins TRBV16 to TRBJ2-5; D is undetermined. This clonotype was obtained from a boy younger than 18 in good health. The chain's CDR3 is CASSQSRYQETQYF. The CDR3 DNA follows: TGTGCCAGCAGCCAATCTAGATACCAAGAGACCCAGTACTTC.